The 5 T cell receptor beta chains listed next were all sequenced from one sample in a study of blood T cell repertoires in COVID-19. Repertoires were generated with immunoSEQ multiplex PCR, while TCRdb's copy carries only in-frame clones and drops some. Of about 180,000 clones in the sample, 85% to 90% are singletons; the top ten hold less than 3.5%. The sample was peripheral blood. The receptors here all came from a woman aged 30 to 39 with active or convalescent COVID-19.

The chain has TRBV3-1 (or the pseudogene TRBV3-2) and TRBJ1-4; tentative D call: TRBD1 (6 bases). CDR1 is LGHDT, CDR2 YNNKEL, per germline (reference sequence). V was clipped by 1 base and J by 3 bases, with 12 bases between them. This CDR3 contains 16 residues. The CDR3 DNA is TGTGCCAGCAGCCAAGGGATACAGGGTTCTAATGAAAAACTGTTTTTT. Amino acid sequence: CASSQGIQGSNEKLFF.

The gene calls are TRBV14 and TRBJ2-7; 9 positions agree with TRBD1. Germline-derived CDR1 and CDR2 are SGHDN and FVKESK. The V and J ends lost 4 bases and 2 bases, in that order; junction bases with no gene match: 6. This CDR3 has 15 residues. As DNA, the CDR3 is TGTGCCAGCAGCCCTTACAGGGGGCGAGCCTACGAGCAGTACTTC. Translating gives CASSPYRGRAYEQYF. Full variable domain (missing parts from reference TRBV14 and TRBJ2-7): EAGVTQFPSHSVIEKGQTVTLRCDPISGHDNLYWYRRVMGKEIKFLLHFVKESKQDESGMPNNRFLAERTGGTYSTLKVQPAELEDSGVYFCASSPYRGRAYEQYFGPGTRLTVT.

J is TRBJ2-1 and V is TRBV6-5, with a possible D match to TRBD2 (6 bases). Looked up from germline, CDR1 is MNHEY and CDR2 is SVGAGI. The CDR3 consists of 14 residues. V was trimmed by 7 bases and J by 6 bases, leaving 16 bases between them. CDR3 DNA sequence: TGTGCCAGCATCGGGCGGGACCCTATCAATGAGCAGTTCTTC. It is translated as CASIGRDPINEQFF.

This clone has only a few counts. The chain couples TRBV5-8 to TRBJ2-7, with D unclear. V was cut by 2 bases and J by 5 bases, with 11 bases left in between. The germline V gene has CDR1 SGHTS and CDR2 YDEGEE. The CDR3 is 13 amino acids. CDR3 DNA sequence: TGTGCCAGCAGCTTTGCCGAGATGAACGAGCAGTACTTC. Translating gives CASSFAEMNEQYF.

The V gene is TRBV7-9, the J gene TRBJ1-1, with 9 bases fitting TRBD1. Germline V gene sequence: CDR1 SEHNR, CDR2 FQNEAQ (reference sequence). The CDR3 length is 15 residues. The V segment lost 5 bases and the J segment 0 bases; nucleotides outside the gene matches: 4. CDR3 amino acids: CASSHGTGLNTEAFF. CDR3 sequence (DNA): TGTGCCAGCAGCCACGGGACAGGGTTGAACACTGAAGCTTTCTTT.